Below, one T cell receptor beta chain is given with its context. Its antigen remains unidentified. One end of the junction does not line up with germline, which may come from a read error. Genomic DNA of every subset was divided equally among multiple immunoSEQ plates. The table came from immunoSEQ multiplex PCR; TCRdb's copy has only in-frame clones and leaves some out. The sample contains 630,000 or so clones, 95% to 98% of which appear only once. The data were taken from a study of shared clonotypes between healthy human individuals. CD45RO-negative, CCR7-positively selected cells formed the naive CD8 fraction, excluding terminally differentiated effector memory CD45RA+ cells. Study results and limitations: The authors sampled blood alone, and tissue repertoires likely differ. Rarefaction indicated that sorted-subset sequencing remained incomplete although depth was large. Among the subsets, naive ones generally showed larger estimated richness than memory ones.

Germline-derived CDR1 and CDR2 are SGHAT and FQNNGV. This CDR3 spans 11 amino acids. The sample consisted of naive CD8+ T cells sorted from blood. The chain uses TRBV11-2 and TRBJ2-7, with TRBD2 identical over 7 bases. This TCR derives from a man aged 30 to 39 in good health. The CDR3: CASSSGTNLVF. In nucleotides, the CDR3 is TGTGCCAGCAGCAGCGGGACCAACCTGGTATTC. Drawing the rest from reference TRBV11-2 and TRBJ2-7, the complete variable domain is EAGVAQSPRYKIIEKRQSVAFWCNPISGHATLYWYQQILGQGPKLLIQFQNNGVVDDSQLPKDRFSAERLKGVDSTLKIQPAKLEDSAVYLCASSSGTNLVFGPGTRLTVT.